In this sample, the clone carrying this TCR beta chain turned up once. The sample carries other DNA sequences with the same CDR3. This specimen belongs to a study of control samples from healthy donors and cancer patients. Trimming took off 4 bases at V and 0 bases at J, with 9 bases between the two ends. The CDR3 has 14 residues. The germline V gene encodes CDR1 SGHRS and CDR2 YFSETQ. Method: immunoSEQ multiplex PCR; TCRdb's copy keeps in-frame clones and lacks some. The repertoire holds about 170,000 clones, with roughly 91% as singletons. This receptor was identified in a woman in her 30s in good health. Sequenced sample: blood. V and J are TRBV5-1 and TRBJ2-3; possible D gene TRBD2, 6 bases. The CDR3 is CASSPGTSTDTQYF. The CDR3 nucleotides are TGCGCCAGCAGCCCTGGGACTAGCACAGATACGCAGTATTTT.